This T cell receptor beta chain was found in a study of T cells in Graves' hyperthyroidism and ophthalmopathy (dated by TCRdb to the late 2010s). Background for the entire study: Peripheral blood was collected at initial diagnosis, before any treatment. TCR V-J signatures able to tell the groups apart were searched for in a discovery cohort of some 100 patients, of whom about 40 had Graves' ophthalmopathy and about 60 had stable Graves' hyperthyroidism. Whether ophthalmopathy could be predicted prospectively was tested in an independent validation cohort made up of some 20 hyperthyroidism patients plus 17 patients who later progressed to ophthalmopathy. For training and testing, the roughly 93 patients in the discovery cohort were randomly divided in a 7:3 ratio. The study also compared thyroid tissue and blood T-cell repertoires from over 5 Graves' hyperthyroidism patients. Once sampling was done, hyperthyroidism patients were given methimazole at a starting dose of 30 mg daily, whereas ophthalmopathy patients were given high-dose intravenous methylprednisolone. The paper reports TCR Vbeta CDR3 sequencing of more than 120 peripheral blood samples: 40 or so ophthalmopathy, about 75 hyperthyroidism and about 17 progressor patients. Study-wide findings and limitations: A model built on a 13 V-J signature distinguished ophthalmopathy from stable hyperthyroidism, reaching 87.88% sensitivity and around 81% specificity in cross-validation and 80%/75% in testing. Sample size was not statistically predetermined, and blinding of investigators to group allocation was not performed. Most expanded thyroid clonotypes (frequency above 0.001) were also found in blood, which suggests that blood repertoires may mirror thyroid immune responses. In validation, the model predicted progression to ophthalmopathy a median of approximately 6.3 months before onset, with about 67% sensitivity and roughly 77% specificity.

This clonotype was seen at least ten times. Its recognized antigen is unknown. No qualities accompany the bases; no much larger clone lies one base away. Amplification of TCR beta CDR3 regions was carried out from RNA transcripts. The first round of RT-PCR for the TCR CDR3 was performed with the HTBI primer set and the Qiagen OneStep RT-PCR kit. A second multiplex PCR round built the libraries, followed by size selection and purification. Sequencing of the libraries was done on an Illumina HiSeq2000 using paired-end 100 bp reads. The authors' pipeline ran thus. SOAPnuke was used to process the raw data, with reads discarded if the reads contained adapters or uncalled bases, had a mean Phred below 15, or lacked an exact constant-primer or identifier match. High-quality paired reads were merged with COPE v1.2.5, and unique nucleotide sequences were defined as clonotypes. MiTCR v1.1 was used to align clonotypes to the IMGT TRBV, TRBD and TRBJ reference segments. The analysis included only V-J combinations with a frequency above 0.0001, which together covered 99% to 99.2% of the repertoires. The TCS score was defined as F50 (clonal expansion) divided by E x V (chaos), with BLOSUM62-based TCRdist calculated between CDR3 peptides within each V-J. Welch's t-statistics and random forest reduced around 550 V-J features to roughly 13, which were used in a naive Bayes classifier (R e1071). Using fastp at Q25 and MiXCR, TCRdb reprocessed the public reads and kept productive beta chains. Each CDR3 protein gets just one entry, which takes the most common genes and DNA from the rows behind it. The V and J calls were not made by the authors but by TCRdb's processing. Here the sample has approximately 600,000 distinct CDR3 sequences; 15% to 20% occur a single time. Approximately 3.8% of the sample comes from the top ten.

Stable Graves' hyperthyroidism was defined as the absence of progression to ophthalmopathy over 18 months of follow-up. Hyperthyroidism patients were aged 18 to 65 years and newly diagnosed, with disease duration of less than 2 months. Exclusion was applied to patients with uncontrolled infections, other autoimmune diseases, pregnancy or lactation. Diagnoses relied on clinical symptoms, serum thyroxine and TRAb, thyroid ultrasound and orbital computed tomography. Ficoll-Paque density gradient centrifugation was used to isolate PBMCs from 9.5 to 10 ml of fresh peripheral blood. Trizol reagent was used to extract total RNA, and RNA quality was then checked on an Agilent 2100 Bioanalyzer. Material for sequencing was blood. This sequence was found in a woman aged 25 to 45 with Graves' hyperthyroidism.

The DNA reads as follows: TGTGCCATAGGGCCCTCCGACTCCTACGAGCAGTACTTC. Its protein is CAIGPSDSYEQYF. This receptor chain uses TRBV28 and TRBJ2-7; no D gene is confidently identified. The trim is 10 bases for V and 0 bases for J, with a gap of 13 bases between the germline ends. The CDR1 and CDR2 encoded by the germline V gene are MDHEN and SYDVKM. Taken from cysteine to phenylalanine, the CDR3 has 13 residues. Just the 39-base CDR3 DNA is kept, in frame starting at base 1.